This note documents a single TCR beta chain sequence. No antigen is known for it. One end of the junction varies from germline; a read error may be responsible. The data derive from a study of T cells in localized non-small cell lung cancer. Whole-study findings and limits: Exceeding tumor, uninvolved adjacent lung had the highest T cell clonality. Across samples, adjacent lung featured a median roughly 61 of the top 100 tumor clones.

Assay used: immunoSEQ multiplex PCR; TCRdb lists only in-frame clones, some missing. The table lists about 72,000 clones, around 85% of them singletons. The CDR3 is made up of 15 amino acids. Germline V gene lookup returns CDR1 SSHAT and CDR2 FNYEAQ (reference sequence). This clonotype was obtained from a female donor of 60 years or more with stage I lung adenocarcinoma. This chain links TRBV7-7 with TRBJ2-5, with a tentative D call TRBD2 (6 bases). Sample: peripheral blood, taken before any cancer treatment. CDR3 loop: CASSLGVTSRETQYF. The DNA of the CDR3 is TGTGCTAGCAGCTTAGGGGTAACTAGCAGGGAGACCCAGTACTTC.